One sample yielded the 20 T cell receptor beta chains listed below, sequenced in a study of T-cell reconstitution after alpha-beta-depleted transplantation in children. A TCRbeta library incorporating unique molecular identifiers was prepared. TCRdb re-analysed the PCR reads in MiXCR, keeping a single row per CDR3 protein. The sample lists about 110,000 distinct CDR3 sequences, almost 6.5% occurring once. The sample in question was PBMCs, mostly from graft donor cells, obtained 360 days after TCRalphabeta/CD19-depleted stem cell transplant. Every receptor here comes from a male patient aged 2 to 9 who had a stem cell transplant for acute lymphoblastic leukemia, so the T cells may come from the graft donor.

This clonotype has only a few counts. V gene TRBV15 combines with J gene TRBJ1-4; TRBD1 aligns across 11 bases. V gave up 1 base and J gave up 7 bases; unmatched junction bases: 2. The germline V gene has CDR1 LNHNV and CDR2 YYDKDF (reference sequence). This CDR3 spans 15 amino acids. Written as DNA, the CDR3 is TGTGCCACCAGCAGAGCCGGGACAGGGGGTGAAAAACTGTTTTTT. It is translated as CATSRAGTGGEKLFF.

This clonotype was found a few times. The chain joins TRBV27 to TRBJ2-7, with 9 nucleotides matching TRBD1. The CDR3 length is 14 residues. The ends lost 6 bases at V and 4 bases at J; junction bases unmatched: 7. Germline CDR1 and CDR2: MNHEY and SMNVEV (reference sequence). The CDR3: CASSTDRGAYEQYF. Here the CDR3 DNA reads TGTGCCAGCAGCACGGACAGGGGAGCGTACGAGCAGTACTTC.

This clonotype came up a few times. V gene TRBV20-1 combines with J gene TRBJ2-2, with 7 bases aligning to TRBD1. V shed 3 bases, J shed 13 bases, and the junction held 5 bases outside the gene matches. The CDR3 has 11 amino acids. The germline CDR1 and CDR2 sequences are DFQATT and SNEGSKA (reference sequence). DNA of the CDR3: TGCAGTGCTAGGGGGGACAGCAGGCTGTTTTTT. Translating gives CSARGDSRLFF.

The rearrangement uses TRBV20-1 and TRBJ2-3; tentative D call: TRBD1 (6 bases). CDR1 and CDR2 (germline): DFQATT, SNEGSKA (reference sequence). CDR3 length: 15 amino acids. The CDR3 DNA sequence: TGCTTCTCGGGCCTGCAACAGGGCCTCAGAGGCACGCAGTATTTT. Translation: CFSGLQQGLRGTQYF.

This clonotype has a handful of counts. V gene TRBV18 combines with J gene TRBJ2-7, with D unclear. The length of the CDR3 is 15 residues. Germline assignment: CDR1 KGHSH and CDR2 LQKENI. V shed 3 bases and J shed 0 bases, with 12 bases lying between them. CDR3 nucleotides: TGTGCCAGCTCACCGCCGGGCACCATCTCCTACGAGCAGTACTTC. Residues: CASSPPGTISYEQYF.

This clonotype was counted many times. This chain uses TRBV24-1 with TRBJ1-5; 8 bases are a match to TRBD1. This CDR3 comprises 15 residues. Germline V gene data show CDR1 as KGHDR and CDR2 as SFDVKD. V dropped 4 bases and J dropped 6; count of bases not matched to a gene: 7. CDR3 region: CATSDPQGAGQPQHF. The CDR3 DNA sequence: TGTGCCACCAGTGACCCGCAGGGGGCTGGTCAGCCCCAGCATTTT.

The chain combines TRBV4-1 with TRBJ2-3, with D unresolved. The CDR3 runs to 16 residues. With 0 bases removed from V and 0 bases from J, the gap between germline ends came to 10 bases. Germline CDR1 MGHRA, CDR2 YSYEKL. CDR3 sequence (DNA): TGCGCCAGCAGCCAAGAAGGACGTTTAAGCACAGATACGCAGTATTTT. As protein: CASSQEGRLSTDTQYF.

This clonotype was seen many times. The chain carries TRBV20-1 and TRBJ1-2, with D maybe TRBD1 (5 bases). The CDR3 covers 14 residues. Germline assignment: CDR1 DFQATT and CDR2 SNEGSKA (reference sequence). V lost 5 bases and J lost 5, with 18 bases in between. CDR3 DNA sequence: TGCAGTGCTCCTCACCCGAGGGGAGGGTATGGCTACACCTTC. It translates to CSAPHPRGGYGYTF.

This clonotype was seen at least ten times. V usage is TRBV12-5 and J usage is TRBJ1-5; D is ambiguous. V was clipped by 5 bases and J by 0 bases, with 8 bases between them. CDR3 size: 14 residues. Germline CDR1 is LGHNT and CDR2 is FRNRAP. The CDR3 coding sequence is TGTGCTAGTGGTGGGTCAGGTAGCAATCAGCCCCAGCATTTT. Protein sequence: CASGGSGSNQPQHF.

This clonotype was counted at least ten times. The genes are TRBV27 and TRBJ2-5; the D gene is possibly TRBD1 (6 bases). Germline CDR1 MNHEY, CDR2 SMNVEV (reference sequence). CDR3 length: 15 residues. Trimming removed 5 bases at V and 3 bases at J, with 16 bases between. The CDR3: CASSPLDRREETQYF. The CDR3 nucleotides read TGTGCCAGCAGTCCCCTGGACAGAAGAGAAGAGACCCAGTACTTC.

The V call is TRBV27, the J call TRBJ2-2; 10 bases fit TRBD2. This CDR3 is built from 15 residues. CDR1 and CDR2 from the germline V gene are MNHEY and SMNVEV (reference sequence). J gave up 2 bases and V 5 bases, and 2 bases lay outside the gene matches. The DNA for the CDR3 is TGTGCCAGCAGTGGACTAGCGGCCAACACCGGGGAGCTGTTTTTT. Residues: CASSGLAANTGELFF.

This clonotype was recorded many times. The chain has TRBV10-3 and TRBJ2-1; 8 bases map to TRBD2. CDR1 ENHRY and CDR2 SYGVKD come from the germline V gene. This CDR3 has 16 amino acids. The V and J ends lost 2 bases and 4 bases, in that order; junction bases with no gene match: 7. The CDR3 bases are TGTGCCATCAGTGAGCCCCTACCGGGGGGGTACAATGAGCAGTTCTTC. It specifies CAISEPLPGGYNEQFF.

This clonotype appeared a few times. This rearrangement joins TRBV7-8 to TRBJ1-4, with 9 bases that match TRBD1. The junction had 9 bases not matched to a gene; V was cut back by 2 bases and J by 8 bases. The CDR3 has 16 residues. From germline, CDR1 is SGHVS and CDR2 FQNEAQ. The CDR3 DNA reads TGTGCCAGCAGCTTAAGGCCCGGACAGGGGAAGGAAAAACTGTTTTTT. Its protein product is CASSLRPGQGKEKLFF.

This clonotype has ten or more counts. The V gene is TRBV12-3 or TRBV12-4, the J gene TRBJ2-3; D is unclear. The CDR3 is 16 residues long. V lost 7 bases, J lost 1 base, and 18 bases lay in between. CDR3 DNA: TGTGCCAGCAATACGAGGATACGCTTTGGCACAGATACGCAGTATTTT. Protein product: CASNTRIRFGTDTQYF.

This clonotype has a handful of counts. The V gene is TRBV20-1, the J gene TRBJ2-7; 8 nucleotides match TRBD2. With V trimmed by 6 bases and J by 0 bases, 7 bases remained unmatched. This CDR3 is built from 14 residues. Germline V lookup: CDR1 DFQATT, CDR2 SNEGSKA (reference sequence). This chain's CDR3 is CSANPSGSSYEQYF. CDR3 coding DNA: TGCAGTGCCAACCCAAGCGGGAGCTCCTACGAGCAGTACTTC.

This clonotype was recorded many times. V and J are TRBV29-1 and TRBJ1-2; unclear D gene. With 0 bases removed from V and 0 bases from J, the gap between germline ends came to 11 bases. The CDR3 covers 15 residues. Per the germline V gene, CDR1 is SQVTM and CDR2 is ANQGSEA. The CDR3 nucleotides are TGCAGCGTTGAAGAATACGGTCTTACTAACTATGGCTACACCTTC. Its protein product is CSVEEYGLTNYGYTF.

This clonotype was found a few times. V gene TRBV27 combines with J gene TRBJ2-5; a weak D match, TRBD2 (5 bases). V dropped 4 bases and J dropped 5 bases, with 14 bases sitting between them. The V gene's germline CDR1 is MNHEY and CDR2 SMNVEV (reference sequence). This CDR3 has 14 amino acids. In DNA form, the CDR3 reads TGTGCCAGCAGTTGGACTCCTAGAGGGGAGACCCAGTACTTC. As protein: CASSWTPRGETQYF.

This chain connects TRBV2 to TRBJ2-2; tentatively, D is TRBD1 (6 bases). The CDR3 spans 17 residues. The germline V gene encodes CDR1 SNHLY and CDR2 FYNNEI. Trimming stripped 7 bases from V and 0 bases from J, with 18 bases between. The CDR3 here is CASTLAPGQPNTGELFF. The CDR3 coding sequence is TGTGCCAGCACCCTAGCCCCCGGACAGCCGAACACCGGGGAGCTGTTTTTT. Looking up the rest from reference TRBV2 and TRBJ2-2 gives the full variable domain: EPEVTQTPSHQVTQMGQEVILRCVPISNHLYFYWYRQILGQKVEFLVSFYNNEISEKSEIFDDQFSVERPDGSNFTLKIRSTKLEDSAMYFCASTLAPGQPNTGELFFGEGSRLTVL.

This clonotype was recorded many times. The chain is built from TRBV5-5 and TRBJ2-5; tentatively, D is TRBD2 (5 bases). Germline V gene sequence: CDR1 SGHKS, CDR2 YYEKEE (reference sequence). CDR3 length: 13 amino acids. Deletions cut 4 bases from V and 1 base from J, with 8 bases between. The CDR3 sequence is CASSRTLQETQYF. CDR3 bases: TGTGCCAGCAGCAGGACTCTCCAAGAGACCCAGTACTTC.

This clonotype appeared many times. The chain is built from TRBV20-1 and TRBJ2-2; no reliable D call. The V gene lost 4 bases and the J gene lost 0 bases, with 9 bases spanning the gap. This CDR3 has 14 amino acids. CDR1 DFQATT and CDR2 SNEGSKA come from the germline V gene (reference sequence). CDR3: CSATATANTGELFF. Here the CDR3 DNA reads TGCAGTGCTACGGCAACCGCGAACACCGGGGAGCTGTTTTTT.